This TCR beta chain is from a study of response to subunit inactivated influenza vaccine. The CDR3 is made up of 15 amino acids. Germline lookup yields CDR1 SEHNR and CDR2 FQNEAQ (reference sequence). V was pared by 2 bases and J by 4 bases, with 5 bases of the junction left unmatched. TCRdb recomputed calls from the RT-PCR reads with MiXCR, one row per CDR3 protein. The table lists over 400,000 distinct CDR3 sequences, about 10% of them singletons. Study-wide results and caveats: It was suggested by the authors that few new T cells are recruited by each seasonal influenza vaccination.

This clonotype was recorded a few times. The target antigen is unknown. This TCR derives from a man in his forties or fifties who received an inactivated influenza vaccine. The rearrangement joins TRBV7-9 to TRBJ2-1; 7 positions agree with TRBD1. This material consisted of PBMCs from blood, taken roughly 45 days after vaccination. The CDR3 sequence: CASSLRDSSYNEQFF. CDR3 sequence (DNA): TGTGCCAGCAGCTTAAGGGACAGCTCGTACAATGAGCAGTTCTTC.